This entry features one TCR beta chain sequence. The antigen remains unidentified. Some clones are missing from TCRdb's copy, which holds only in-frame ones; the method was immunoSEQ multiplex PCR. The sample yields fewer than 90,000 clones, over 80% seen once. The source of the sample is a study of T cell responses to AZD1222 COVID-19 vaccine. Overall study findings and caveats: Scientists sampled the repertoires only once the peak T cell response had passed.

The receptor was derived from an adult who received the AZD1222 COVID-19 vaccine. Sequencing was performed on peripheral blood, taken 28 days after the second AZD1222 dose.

CDR3 DNA: TGTGCCAGCAGCTTAGGGGGACCTACGGGAGATATGAAAAATGAGCAGTTCTTC. This gives the protein CASSLGGPTGDMKNEQFF. The rearrangement joins TRBV7-6 to TRBJ2-1; a possible D gene is TRBD2 (6 bases). The CDR3 loop spans 18 amino acids. Looked up from germline, CDR1 is SGHVS and CDR2 is FNYEAQ. The V end was cut by 1 base, the J end by 7 bases, with 23 bases between.